This TCR beta chain was captured by sequencing in a study of blood T cell repertoires in COVID-19. About the study: Sources were T cells, B-cell-depleted T cells, or PBMCs; the material itself was cDNA or gDNA.

Between the trimmed V and J ends, which lost 1 base and 4 bases, there was a span of 14 bases. Germline CDR1 is LNHNV and CDR2 is YYDKDF (reference sequence). The CDR3 extends over 16 amino acids. TCRdb keeps only in-frame clones here, not all; method: immunoSEQ multiplex PCR. There are 100,000 to 150,000 clones in the sample; around 90% occur only once, and about 1% lies in the top ten. Sequenced: peripheral blood. V and J are TRBV15 and TRBJ2-1; TRBD2 is a possible D gene (5 bases). This receptor was identified in a woman aged 45-60 years with active or convalescent COVID-19. The CDR3 here is CATSRGGQLAYNEQFF. The CDR3 nucleotides read TGTGCCACCAGCAGAGGGGGTCAGCTAGCTTACAATGAGCAGTTCTTC.